This TCR beta chain was identified in a study of T cells in Graves' hyperthyroidism and ophthalmopathy. Across the study: Blood from the periphery was taken at initial diagnosis, before any treatment.

CDR1 SGHRS and CDR2 YFSETQ come from the germline V gene. V was pared by 4 bases and J by 8 bases, with 10 bases between. CDR3 length: 12 residues. Researchers barred patients who had uncontrolled infection, other autoimmune disease, pregnancy or lactation. It was RNA transcripts that yielded the amplified TCR beta CDR3 regions. Carried out on the TCR CDR3, a first-round RT-PCR used the HTBI primer set. TCRdb ran MiXCR on the multiplex PCR reads and lists one entry per CDR3 protein. This table has approximately 600,000 distinct CDR3 sequences, around 21% appearing once. This sequence was found in a young man with Graves' ophthalmopathy. Sequences were obtained from blood. The rearrangement links TRBV5-1 to TRBJ2-1; tentative D call: TRBD2 (5 bases). For the CDR3, the DNA is TGCGCCAGCAGCCCACCAGCGGATGAGCAGTTCTTC. This gives the protein CASSPPADEQFF.